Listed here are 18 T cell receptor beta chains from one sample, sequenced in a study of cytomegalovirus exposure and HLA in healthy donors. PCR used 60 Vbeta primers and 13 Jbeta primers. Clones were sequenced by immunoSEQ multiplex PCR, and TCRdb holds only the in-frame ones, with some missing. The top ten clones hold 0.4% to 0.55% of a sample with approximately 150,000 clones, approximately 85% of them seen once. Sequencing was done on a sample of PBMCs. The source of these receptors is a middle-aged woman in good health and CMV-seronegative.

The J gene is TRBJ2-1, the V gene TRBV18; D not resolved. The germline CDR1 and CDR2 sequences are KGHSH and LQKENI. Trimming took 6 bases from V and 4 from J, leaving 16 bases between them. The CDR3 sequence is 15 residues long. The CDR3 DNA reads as TGTGCCAGCTCGACTCAAGACTCCCGATACAATGAGCAGTTCTTC. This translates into CASSTQDSRYNEQFF.

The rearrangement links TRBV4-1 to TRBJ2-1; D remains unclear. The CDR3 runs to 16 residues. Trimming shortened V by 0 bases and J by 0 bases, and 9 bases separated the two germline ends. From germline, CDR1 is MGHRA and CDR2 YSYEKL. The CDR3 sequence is CASSQDYQSSYNEQFF. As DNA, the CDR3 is TGCGCCAGCAGCCAAGACTACCAAAGCTCCTACAATGAGCAGTTCTTC.

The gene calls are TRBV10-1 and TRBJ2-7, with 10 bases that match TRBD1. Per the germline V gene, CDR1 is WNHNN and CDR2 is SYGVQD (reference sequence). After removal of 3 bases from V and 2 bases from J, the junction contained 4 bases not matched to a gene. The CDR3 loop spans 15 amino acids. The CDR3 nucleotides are TGCGCCAGCAGTGACGGACAGGGGGGGGCCTACGAGCAGTACTTC. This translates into CASSDGQGGAYEQYF.

CDR3 in DNA: TGTGCCAGCAGCCCTCCCCAGACAGGGAGGCCTCAGCCCCAGCATTTT. Translated: CASSPPQTGRPQPQHF. The rearrangement joins TRBV28 to TRBJ1-5, with TRBD1 matching over 7 bases. Germline V gene sequence: CDR1 MDHEN, CDR2 SYDVKM. V dropped 6 bases and J dropped 6; count of bases not matched to a gene: 14. The length of the CDR3 is 16 residues. Full variable domain (outside the CDR3, taken from reference TRBV28 and TRBJ1-5): DVKVTQSSRYLVKRTGEKVFLECVQDMDHENMFWYRQDPGLGLRLIYFSYDVKMKEKGDIPEGYSVSREKKERFSLILESASTNQTSMYLCASSPPQTGRPQPQHFGDGTRLSIL.

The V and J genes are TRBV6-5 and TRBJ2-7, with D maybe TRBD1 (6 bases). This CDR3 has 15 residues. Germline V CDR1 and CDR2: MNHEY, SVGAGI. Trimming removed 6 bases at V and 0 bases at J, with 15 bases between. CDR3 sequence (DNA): TGTGCCAGCAGCCCTCGAGGGGGTATCTCCTACGAGCAGTACTTC. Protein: CASSPRGGISYEQYF.

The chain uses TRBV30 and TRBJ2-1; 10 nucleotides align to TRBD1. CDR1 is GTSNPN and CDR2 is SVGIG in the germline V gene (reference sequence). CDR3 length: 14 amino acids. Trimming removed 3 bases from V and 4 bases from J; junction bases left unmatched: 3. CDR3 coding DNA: TGTGCCTGGAGGACAGGGGGCCGGTACAATGAGCAGTTCTTC. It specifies CAWRTGGRYNEQFF.

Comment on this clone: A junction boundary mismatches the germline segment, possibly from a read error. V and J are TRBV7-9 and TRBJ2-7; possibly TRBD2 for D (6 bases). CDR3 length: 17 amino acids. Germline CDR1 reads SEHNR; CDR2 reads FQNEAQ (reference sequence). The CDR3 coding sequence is TGTTCCAGCAGCTTAGAGGTGGGGGTGGGGGGAAGCTACGAGCAGTACTTC. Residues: CSSSLEVGVGGSYEQYF.

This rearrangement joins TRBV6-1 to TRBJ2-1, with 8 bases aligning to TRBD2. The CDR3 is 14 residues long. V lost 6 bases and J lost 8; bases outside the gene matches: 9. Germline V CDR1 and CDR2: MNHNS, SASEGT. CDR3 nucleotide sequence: TGTGCCAGCAGCGCTAGCGGGCAAGGCGATGAGCAGTTCTTC. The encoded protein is CASSASGQGDEQFF.

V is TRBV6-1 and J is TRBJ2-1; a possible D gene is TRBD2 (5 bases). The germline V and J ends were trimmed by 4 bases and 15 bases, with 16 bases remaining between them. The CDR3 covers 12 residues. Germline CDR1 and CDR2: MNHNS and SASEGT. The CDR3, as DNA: TGTGCCAGCAGTGCGGACTCGACCTCCCCGTTCTTC. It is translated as CASSADSTSPFF.

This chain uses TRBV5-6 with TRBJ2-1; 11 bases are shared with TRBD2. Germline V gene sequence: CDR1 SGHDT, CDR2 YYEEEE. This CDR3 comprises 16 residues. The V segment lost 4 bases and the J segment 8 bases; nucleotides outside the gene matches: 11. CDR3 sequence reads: CASSLLTSGSFDEQFF. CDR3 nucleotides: TGTGCCAGCAGCCTGCTAACTAGCGGGAGTTTTGATGAGCAGTTCTTC.

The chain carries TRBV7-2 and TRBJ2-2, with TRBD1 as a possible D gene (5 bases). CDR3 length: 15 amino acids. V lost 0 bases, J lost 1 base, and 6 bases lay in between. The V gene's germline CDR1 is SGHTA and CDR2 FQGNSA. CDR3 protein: CASSLAQGNTGELFF. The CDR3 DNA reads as TGTGCCAGCAGCTTAGCTCAGGGGAACACCGGGGAGCTGTTTTTT.

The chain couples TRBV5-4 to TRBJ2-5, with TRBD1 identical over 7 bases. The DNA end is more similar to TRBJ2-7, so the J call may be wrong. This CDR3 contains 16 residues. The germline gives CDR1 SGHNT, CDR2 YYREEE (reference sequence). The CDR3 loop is CASSRRLGTARYEQYF. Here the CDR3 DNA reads TGTGCCAGCAGCAGACGTTTGGGGACAGCCCGCTACGAGCAGTACTTC.

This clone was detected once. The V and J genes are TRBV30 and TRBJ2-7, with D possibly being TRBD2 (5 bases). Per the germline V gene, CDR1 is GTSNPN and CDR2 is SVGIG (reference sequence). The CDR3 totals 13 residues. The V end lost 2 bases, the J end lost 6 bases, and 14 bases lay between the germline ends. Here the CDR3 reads CAWSPLGAREQYF. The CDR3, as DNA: TGTGCCTGGAGTCCCCTGGGAGCGCGCGAGCAGTACTTC.

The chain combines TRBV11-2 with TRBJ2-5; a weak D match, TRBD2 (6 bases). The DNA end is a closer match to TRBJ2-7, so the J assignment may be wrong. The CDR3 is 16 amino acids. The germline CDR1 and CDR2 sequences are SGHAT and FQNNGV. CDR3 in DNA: TGTGCCAGCAACTCTGGATGGGCTAGCGTTACCTACGAGCAGTACTTC. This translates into CASNSGWASVTYEQYF.

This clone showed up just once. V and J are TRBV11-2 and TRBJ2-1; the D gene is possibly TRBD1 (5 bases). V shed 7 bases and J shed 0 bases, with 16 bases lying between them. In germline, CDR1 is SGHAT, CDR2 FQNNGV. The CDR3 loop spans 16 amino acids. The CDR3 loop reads CASTQGGAGSYNEQFF. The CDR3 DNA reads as TGTGCCAGCACCCAGGGTGGGGCCGGCTCCTACAATGAGCAGTTCTTC. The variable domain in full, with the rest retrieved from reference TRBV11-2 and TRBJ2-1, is EAGVAQSPRYKIIEKRQSVAFWCNPISGHATLYWYQQILGQGPKLLIQFQNNGVVDDSQLPKDRFSAERLKGVDSTLKIQPAKLEDSAVYLCASTQGGAGSYNEQFFGPGTRLTVL.

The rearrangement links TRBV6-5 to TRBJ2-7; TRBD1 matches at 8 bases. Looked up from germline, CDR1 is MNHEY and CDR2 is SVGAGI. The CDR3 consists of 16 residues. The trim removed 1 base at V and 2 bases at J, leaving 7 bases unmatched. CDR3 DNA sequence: TGTGCCAGCAGTTACTTCGGACGGACAGGGCCCTACGAGCAGTACTTC. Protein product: CASSYFGRTGPYEQYF.

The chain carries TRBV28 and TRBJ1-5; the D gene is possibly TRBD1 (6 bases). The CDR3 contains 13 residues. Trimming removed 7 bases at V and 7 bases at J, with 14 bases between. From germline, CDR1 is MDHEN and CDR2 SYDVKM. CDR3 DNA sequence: TGTGCCAGCACTGGGGGGGGCAGACAGCCCCAGCATTTT. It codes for CASTGGGRQPQHF.

CDR3 nucleotide sequence: TGCAGCGTTCGAGGCGGGAGGTCCTACGAGCAGTACTTC. Amino acid sequence: CSVRGGRSYEQYF. The rearrangement joins TRBV29-1 to TRBJ2-7; TRBD2 aligns across 8 bases. The V gene's germline CDR1 is SQVTM and CDR2 ANQGSEA. The CDR3 runs to 13 residues. After removal of 5 bases from V and 1 base from J, the junction contained 4 bases not matched to a gene.